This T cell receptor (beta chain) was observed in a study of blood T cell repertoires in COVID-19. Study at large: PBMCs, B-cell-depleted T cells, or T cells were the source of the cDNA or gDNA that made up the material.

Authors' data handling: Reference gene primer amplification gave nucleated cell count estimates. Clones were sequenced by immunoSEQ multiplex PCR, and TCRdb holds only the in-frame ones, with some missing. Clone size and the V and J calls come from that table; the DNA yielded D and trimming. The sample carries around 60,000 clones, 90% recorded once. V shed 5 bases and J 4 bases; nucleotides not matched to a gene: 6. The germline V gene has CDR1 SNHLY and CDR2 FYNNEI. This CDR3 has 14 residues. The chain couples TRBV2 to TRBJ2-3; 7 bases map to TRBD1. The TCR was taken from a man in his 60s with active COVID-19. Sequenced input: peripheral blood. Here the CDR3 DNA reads TGTGCCAGCAGTCCCGACAGGGTGGCAGATACGCAGTATTTT. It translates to CASSPDRVADTQYF. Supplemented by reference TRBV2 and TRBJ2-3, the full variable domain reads EPEVTQTPSHQVTQMGQEVILRCVPISNHLYFYWYRQILGQKVEFLVSFYNNEISEKSEIFDDQFSVERPDGSNFTLKIRSTKLEDSAMYFCASSPDRVADTQYFGPGTRLTVL.